A single sample gave rise to the 21 T cell receptor beta chains below, sequenced in a study of T cell responses to AZD1222 COVID-19 vaccine. Repertoires were generated with immunoSEQ multiplex PCR, while TCRdb's copy carries only in-frame clones and drops some. The sample contains around 130,000 clones, roughly 88% of which appear only once. Source: peripheral blood, taken on day 0 of AZD1222 vaccination. Receptors originate from an adult in good health.

V usage is TRBV5-8 and J usage is TRBJ1-5; D uncertain. The CDR3 covers 17 residues. The germline V gene encodes CDR1 SGHTS and CDR2 YDEGEE. The V and J ends lost 2 bases and 0 bases respectively, with 15 bases between them. As DNA, the CDR3 is TGTGCCAGCAGCTTCGCCAGACCTATCGGTAGCAATCAGCCCCAGCATTTT. Protein sequence: CASSFARPIGSNQPQHF.

The chain couples TRBV29-1 to TRBJ1-1; the D gene is possibly TRBD1 (5 bases). The germline V gene has CDR1 SQVTM and CDR2 ANQGSEA. Trimming shortened V by 5 bases and J by 4 bases, and 14 bases separated the two germline ends. There are 13 residues in the CDR3. The CDR3 spells CSVSEGATTEAFF. For the CDR3, the DNA is TGCAGCGTTTCCGAAGGGGCGACCACTGAAGCTTTCTTT. Filled out from reference TRBV29-1 and TRBJ1-1, the complete variable domain reads SAVISQKPSRDICQRGTSLTIQCQVDSQVTMMFWYRQQPGQSLTLIATANQGSEATYESGFVIDKFPISRPNLTFSTLTVSNMSPEDSSIYLCSVSEGATTEAFFGQGTRLTVV.

The V call is TRBV20-1, the J call TRBJ1-2; D remains ambiguous. V gave up 3 bases and J gave up 7 bases, with 9 bases separating them. This CDR3 spans 11 amino acids. CDR1 and CDR2 (germline): DFQATT, SNEGSKA (reference sequence). CDR3 nucleotides: TGCAGTGCTAGGTGGTGGTCTGGCTACACCTTC. Its translation is CSARWWSGYTF.

The chain couples TRBV2 to TRBJ1-1; D gene ambiguous. This CDR3 is built from 14 residues. With 7 bases removed from V and 0 bases from J, the gap between germline ends came to 12 bases. CDR1 and CDR2 (germline): SNHLY, FYNNEI. CDR3 in DNA: TGTGCCAGCAAAGTACGGAGTATGAACACTGAAGCTTTCTTT. Encoded protein: CASKVRSMNTEAFF. Full variable domain (outside the CDR3, taken from reference TRBV2 and TRBJ1-1): EPEVTQTPSHQVTQMGQEVILRCVPISNHLYFYWYRQILGQKVEFLVSFYNNEISEKSEIFDDQFSVERPDGSNFTLKIRSTKLEDSAMYFCASKVRSMNTEAFFGQGTRLTVV.

This sequence joins TRBV29-1 and TRBJ2-5; possible D gene TRBD2, 6 bases. The germline gives CDR1 SQVTM, CDR2 ANQGSEA. Trimming shortened V by 1 base and J by 4 bases, and 13 bases separated the two germline ends. The CDR3 totals 14 residues. The CDR3 here is CSVEAGEGRETQYF. DNA for the CDR3: TGCAGCGTTGAAGCGGGAGAGGGTCGAGAGACCCAGTACTTC. The whole variable domain, remainder taken from reference TRBV29-1 and TRBJ2-5, is SAVISQKPSRDICQRGTSLTIQCQVDSQVTMMFWYRQQPGQSLTLIATANQGSEATYESGFVIDKFPISRPNLTFSTLTVSNMSPEDSSIYLCSVEAGEGRETQYFGPGTRLLVL.

This clone came up a few times. The CDR3 DNA sequence: TGCGCCAGCAGCGCCCCGGGTGGAGTCTACGAGCAGTACTTC. Amino acid sequence: CASSAPGGVYEQYF. The J gene is TRBJ2-7, the V gene TRBV4-1; D gene ambiguous. Trimming took 5 bases from V and 3 from J, leaving 14 bases between them. CDR1 MGHRA and CDR2 YSYEKL come from the germline V gene. This CDR3 spans 14 amino acids.

The chain employs TRBV9 and TRBJ1-3; D gene ambiguous. Germline V gene data show CDR1 as SGDLS and CDR2 as YYNGEE. This CDR3 is built from 16 residues. V was clipped by 0 bases and J by 0 bases, with 10 bases between them. CDR3 nucleotides: TGTGCCAGCAGCGTAGAGGGCGGCTCCTCTGGAAACACCATATATTTT. This gives the protein CASSVEGGSSGNTIYF.

The sample holds a few counts of this clone. The chain recombines TRBV4-2 with TRBJ2-2; 8 bases map to TRBD2. Germline V gene sequence: CDR1 LGHNA, CDR2 YNFKEQ. With 0 bases clipped from V and 6 bases from J, the junction kept 6 bases outside the gene matches. The CDR3 length is 16 residues. In DNA, the CDR3 is TGTGCCAGCAGCCAAGACAGGTCCGGGAGGGCCGGGGAGCTGTTTTTT. Translating gives CASSQDRSGRAGELFF.

For the CDR3, the DNA is TGTGCCAGCAGCTTAGTGGGGGGACGACAGAATGAGCAGTTCTTC. Translating gives CASSLVGGRQNEQFF. V and J are TRBV7-2 and TRBJ2-1; D is possibly TRBD2 (6 bases). CDR3 length: 15 residues. Trimming removed 1 base from V and 7 bases from J, with 14 bases in between. CDR1 is SGHTA and CDR2 is FQGNSA in the germline V gene.

The chain employs TRBV3-1 (or the pseudogene TRBV3-2) and TRBJ1-4; D may be TRBD1 (5 bases). CDR1 is LGHDT and CDR2 is YNNKEL in the germline V gene (reference sequence). The V gene lost 4 bases and the J gene lost 8 bases, with 14 bases spanning the gap. The CDR3 has 14 residues. The CDR3 loop reads CASSPGGVSEKLFF. The CDR3 DNA reads as TGTGCCAGCAGCCCCGGAGGGGTTTCCGAAAAACTGTTTTTT.

The V gene is TRBV9, the J gene TRBJ2-1; 7 positions match TRBD2. Germline trimming cut 3 bases from V and 5 bases from J; bases unmatched to any gene: 5. There are 14 residues in the CDR3. The germline CDR1 and CDR2 sequences are SGDLS and YYNGEE. This CDR3 is CASSAQGGNNEQFF. DNA for the CDR3: TGTGCCAGCAGCGCCCAGGGAGGGAACAATGAGCAGTTCTTC.

This clone has just one count. The chain is built from TRBV28 and TRBJ2-5; no firm D call. Germline values: CDR1 MDHEN, CDR2 SYDVKM. V was trimmed by 7 bases and J by 5 bases, leaving 17 bases between them. The CDR3 is 14 amino acids. CDR3 bases: TGTGCCAGCAATCAGGTTAGGCTAGGGGAGACCCAGTACTTC. The encoded protein is CASNQVRLGETQYF.

This clone was recorded once. The V call is TRBV23-1, the J call TRBJ2-2, with no clear D. TRBV23-1 is treated as an ORF (open reading frame) with a function not yet certain. Trimming cost V 3 bases and J 6 bases, with 8 bases left between them. The CDR3 is 13 residues long. CDR3 in amino acids: CASSQFIPGELFF. Written as DNA, the CDR3 is TGCGCCAGCAGTCAGTTTATTCCCGGGGAGCTGTTTTTT.

This clone was recorded once. This chain uses TRBV6-5 with TRBJ2-1, with TRBD2 as a possible D gene (6 bases). Looked up from germline, CDR1 is MNHEY and CDR2 is SVGAGI. The CDR3 length is 14 residues. The V end lost 8 bases, the J end lost 0 bases, and 11 bases lay between the germline ends. The CDR3 here is CASARRDSYNEQFF. CDR3 sequence (DNA): TGTGCCAGCGCTAGGAGGGACTCCTACAATGAGCAGTTCTTC.

The CDR3 nucleotides are TGTGCCAGCAGCCCCAGCCGGCCCCAGCATTTT. It codes for CASSPSRPQHF. The chain joins TRBV28 to TRBJ1-5; D uncertain. This CDR3 is 11 amino acids long. V shed 6 bases and J shed 9 bases, with 9 bases lying between them. CDR1 and CDR2 (germline): MDHEN, SYDVKM.

The gene calls are TRBV27 and TRBJ1-2; no clear D gene. The V and J ends lost 4 bases and 7 bases respectively, with 10 bases between them. The CDR3 sequence is 12 residues long. Germline lookup yields CDR1 MNHEY and CDR2 SMNVEV (reference sequence). DNA of the CDR3: TGTGCCAGCAGTTCGGAGGGATCTGGCTACACCTTC. Protein: CASSSEGSGYTF.

The chain recombines TRBV14 with TRBJ2-1, with D possibly TRBD2 on 6 matching bases. The germline V and J ends were trimmed by 4 bases and 2 bases, with 12 bases remaining between them. This CDR3 comprises 15 residues. Germline V gene lookup returns CDR1 SGHDN and CDR2 FVKESK. The CDR3 protein is CASSRKSGAYNEQFF. The CDR3 bases are TGTGCCAGCAGCCGAAAATCGGGGGCCTACAATGAGCAGTTCTTC.

In its sample, this clone was seen once. V usage is TRBV11-2 and J usage is TRBJ2-2; TRBD2 is a possible D gene (5 bases). V shed 3 bases and J shed 8 bases, with 13 bases lying between them. The CDR3 loop spans 14 amino acids. CDR1 and CDR2 (germline): SGHAT, FQNNGV. CDR3 protein: CASSFGSGTGELFF. DNA of the CDR3: TGTGCCAGCAGCTTTGGCAGCGGAACGGGGGAGCTGTTTTTT.

The J gene is TRBJ2-1, the V gene TRBV28; 7 bases agree with TRBD2. The V gene end was trimmed by 6 bases and the J gene end by 8 bases; junction bases not matched to a gene: 7. Germline V gene data show CDR1 as MDHEN and CDR2 as SYDVKM. The CDR3 extends over 13 amino acids. The CDR3 coding sequence is TGTGCCAGCAGACCCGGCGGGGGTGATGAGCAGTTCTTC. Translation gives CASRPGGGDEQFF.

This CDR3 is CASSGPGQGPYGYTF. The CDR3 nucleotides are TGTGCCAGTTCAGGGCCGGGACAGGGCCCATATGGCTACACCTTC. This chain joins TRBV19 and TRBJ1-2; 9 bases are shared with TRBD1. With 8 bases clipped from V and 5 bases from J, the junction kept 12 bases outside the gene matches. This CDR3 is 15 amino acids long. CDR1 is LNHDA, CDR2 SQIVND, per germline (reference sequence).

The V call is TRBV30, the J call TRBJ1-1; D perhaps matches TRBD1 (5 bases). The V gene lost 0 bases and the J gene lost 5 bases, with 13 bases spanning the gap. The CDR3 is 14 residues long. From germline, CDR1 is GTSNPN and CDR2 SVGIG (reference sequence). The CDR3 here is CAWSVGPGRTEAFF. The DNA for the CDR3 is TGTGCCTGGAGTGTAGGCCCAGGGCGGACTGAAGCTTTCTTT. The full variable domain, rest sourced from reference TRBV30 and TRBJ1-1, is SQTIHQWPATLVQPVGSPLSLECTVEGTSNPNLYWYRQAAGRGLQLLFYSVGIGQISSEVPQNLSASRPQDRQFILSSKKLLLSDSGFYLCAWSVGPGRTEAFFGQGTRLTVV.